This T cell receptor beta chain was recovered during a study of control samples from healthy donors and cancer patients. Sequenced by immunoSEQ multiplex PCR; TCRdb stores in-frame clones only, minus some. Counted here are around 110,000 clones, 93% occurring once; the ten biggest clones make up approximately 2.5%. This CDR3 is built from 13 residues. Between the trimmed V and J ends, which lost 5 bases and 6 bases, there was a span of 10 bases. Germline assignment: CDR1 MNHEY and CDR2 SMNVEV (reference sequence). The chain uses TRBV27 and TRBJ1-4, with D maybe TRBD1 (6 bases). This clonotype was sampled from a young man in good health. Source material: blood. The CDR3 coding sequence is TGTGCCAGCAGTATCTGGACAGATGAAAAACTGTTTTTT. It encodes CASSIWTDEKLFF.